A selection of T cell receptor beta chains follows, all from one sample in a study of persistence of HIV-infected CD4 T cells. Their antigens remain unidentified. The table came from immunoSEQ multiplex PCR; TCRdb's copy has only in-frame clones and leaves some out. Here the sample spans over 25,000 clones, roughly four fifths being singletons. The sample here was CD4+ T cells sorted from PBMCs after approximately 20-hour stimulation, taken from a patient who received antiretroviral therapy. Receptors were obtained from an adult man with HIV who was CMV-seropositive. Each CDR3 is given with its conserved first and last residue. D genes are given only for firm matches. Clone size is stated in some rows and not others, as once, few, many or a class when expanded.

>TRBD2|-|TRBV10-3|18|TRBJ2-1
TGTGCCATCAGCCATGGGACTAGCGGGGGGCTTCCATACAATGAGCAGTTCTTC
CAISHGTSGGLPYNEQFF
>TRBD1|-|TRBV19|14|TRBJ1-4
TGTGCCAGTAGTATGCAGGGGGCTTTTGAAAAACTGTTTTTT
CASSMQGAFEKLFF
>TRBD2|-|TRBV18|19|TRBJ2-2
TGTGCCAGCTCACCGCGGACTAGCGGGGGGGTCTCGAACACCGGGGAGCTGTTTTTT
CASSPRTSGGVSNTGELFF
>-|few|TRBV3-1/TRBV3-2|13|TRBJ1-2
TGTGCCAGCAGCCGCTGGGGGCCTGCTGGCTACACCTTC
CASSRWGPAGYTF
>-|-|TRBV18|14|TRBJ2-7
TGTGCCAGCTCACCAAAGGGGGGTGGCGACGAGCAGTACTTC
CASSPKGGGDEQYF
>-|-|TRBV5-4|14|TRBJ2-7
TGTGCCAGCAGCTTGTTCACTGCCCCCTACGAGCAGTACTTC
CASSLFTAPYEQYF
>-|-|TRBV7-2|15|TRBJ2-7
TGTGCCAGCAGCTTAAGATCGGCGGTATCCTACGAGCAGTACTTC
CASSLRSAVSYEQYF
>TRBD2|-|TRBV7-2|14|TRBJ2-1
TGTGCCAGCAACGTCGGACTAGCCCACAATGAGCAGTTCTTC
CASNVGLAHNEQFF
>TRBD1|-|TRBV6-6|19|TRBJ1-2
TGTGCCAGCAGTCCCCTCCTTGGACAGGGCGTCGGCCATCCGAAAGGCTACACCTTC
CASSPLLGQGVGHPKGYTF
>TRBD1|-|TRBV5-5|15|TRBJ1-4
TGTGCCAGCAGCTGGACAGGGGACGTTTGGGAAAAACTGTTTTTT
CASSWTGDVWEKLFF
>-|-|TRBV30|14|TRBJ2-3
TGTGCCTGGAGTGTCGGGAGCCGCACAGATACGCAGTATTTT
CAWSVGSRTDTQYF
>TRBD1|-|TRBV7-6|13|TRBJ1-6
TGTGCCAGCAGCCGGGACAGGGGGTTCCCCCTCCACTTT
CASSRDRGFPLHF
>TRBD1|-|TRBV14|16|TRBJ1-1
TGTGCCAGCAGCCAAGATTCCAGGACAGGGACCACTGAAGCTTTCTTT
CASSQDSRTGTTEAFF
>-|few|TRBV19|14|TRBJ1-5
TGTGCCAGTAGTATCGTGACAGGCGGTCAGCCCCAGCATTTT
CASSIVTGGQPQHF
>-|-|TRBV4-1|18|TRBJ1-1
TGCGCCAGCAGCCAAGAAAGAGTACAGGGAAGATCGAACACTGAAGCTTTCTTT
CASSQERVQGRSNTEAFF
>-|-|TRBV10-3|12|TRBJ1-5
TGTGCCATCAGTGAGGTGAATCAGCCCCAGCATTTT
CAISEVNQPQHF
>TRBD1|-|TRBV15|16|TRBJ2-7
TGTGCCACCAGCAGAGATAAGGGGACAGGGGACTACGAGCAGTACTTC
CATSRDKGTGDYEQYF
>-|-|TRBV7-9|14|TRBJ2-3
TGTGCCAGCAGCTTAGCGTTGGGAGCAGATACGCAGTATTTT
CASSLALGADTQYF
>-|few|TRBV5-6|15|TRBJ1-2
TGTGCCAGCAGCTTGGGGGGGGGACCCGCGTATGGCTACACCTTC
CASSLGGGPAYGYTF
>TRBD2|-|TRBV3-1/TRBV3-2|17|TRBJ2-5
TGTGCCAGCAGCCCGTTAGGAAGCGGGGGGACGGGGGAGACCCAGTACTTC
CASSPLGSGGTGETQYF
>-|-|TRBV5-8|14|TRBJ1-6
TGTGCCAGCAGCCATGGACCGTATAATTCACCCCTCCACTTT
CASSHGPYNSPLHF
>TRBD2|few|TRBV7-7|21|TRBJ2-3
TGTGCCAGCAGCTTAACCCTGGGACTAGCGGGGGGGCTGGACGGCACAGATACGCAGTATTTT
CASSLTLGLAGGLDGTDTQYF
>-|-|TRBV15|17|TRBJ2-5
TGTGCCACCAGTCCAATAGGGGGGAACCCTCGACAAGAGACCCAGTACTTC
CATSPIGGNPRQETQYF
>-|few|TRBV18|13|TRBJ1-5
TGTGCCAGCTCACCAGGGTCCAATCAGCCCCAGCATTTT
CASSPGSNQPQHF
>-|-|TRBV30|16|TRBJ1-2
TGTGCCTGGAGTGCACTGACGGTCCGAGCATATGGAGGCTACACCTTC
CAWSALTVRAYGGYTF
>-|few|TRBV6-5|15|TRBJ2-1
TGTGCCAGCAGTTTCGTATCCACCTCCTACAATGAGCAGTTCTTC
CASSFVSTSYNEQFF
>TRBD2|few|TRBV15|15|TRBJ2-5
TGTGCCACCAGCAGAGAACCTAGCGGGGGGAAGACCCAGTACTTC
CATSREPSGGKTQYF
>-|-|TRBV5-1|12|TRBJ1-6
TGCGCCAGCAGCCCCGACGGGTCACCCCTCCACTTT
CASSPDGSPLHF
>-|-|TRBV15|15|TRBJ1-2
TGTGCCACCAGCAGAGGTGTCCTTTTTAACTATGGCTACACCTTC
CATSRGVLFNYGYTF
>-|few|TRBV19|15|TRBJ2-6
TGTGCCAGTAGTATGGTGGCAGCGGGGGCCAACGTCCTGACTTTC
CASSMVAAGANVLTF
>TRBD1|-|TRBV2|14|TRBJ2-5
TGTGCCAGCAGTGAATACAGGGGGCAAGAGACCCAGTACTTC
CASSEYRGQETQYF
>TRBD1|-|TRBV28|16|TRBJ2-3
TGTGCCAGCAGTTTAGGGACAGGGGTGAGCACAGATACGCAGTATTTT
CASSLGTGVSTDTQYF
>-|-|TRBV10-3|14|TRBJ2-7
TGTGCCATCAGTGAGTCTGGCAGCACCTACGAGCAGTACTTC
CAISESGSTYEQYF
>TRBD2|-|TRBV6-2/TRBV6-3|18|TRBJ2-5
TGTGCCAGCAGCACGAGGCTAGCGGGGGGGCCGCTCCAAGAGACCCAGTACTTC
CASSTRLAGGPLQETQYF
>-|-|TRBV6-1|14|TRBJ1-3
TGTGCCAGCAGTGAAGGGAGAGGTGGAAACACCATATATTTT
CASSEGRGGNTIYF
>-|-|TRBV5-5|13|TRBJ1-2
TGTGCCAGCAGCTTGAGAGTTAGCTATGGCTACACCTTC
CASSLRVSYGYTF
>TRBD2|few|TRBV19|15|TRBJ2-1
TGTGCCAGTAGTATCGGGAGCGGGGGGGCCAATGAGCAGTTCTTC
CASSIGSGGANEQFF
>-|few|TRBV14|13|TRBJ1-2
TGTGCCAGCAGCCAGACGCTTAACTATGGCTACACCTTC
CASSQTLNYGYTF
>TRBD1|few|TRBV6-5|15|TRBJ1-2
TGTGCCAGCAGTTACACAGGGGGCGCGGTCTATGGCTACACCTTC
CASSYTGGAVYGYTF
>TRBD1|-|TRBV2|15|TRBJ1-4
TGTGCCAGCAGCAAACAAGGGACAGTCGGAGAAAAACTGTTTTTT
CASSKQGTVGEKLFF
>TRBD2|-|TRBV7-2|16|TRBJ2-5
TGTGCCAGCAGCAAGCTAGCGGGGGCACTCCAAGAGACCCAGTACTTC
CASSKLAGALQETQYF
>-|-|TRBV10-1|14|TRBJ2-3
TGCGCCAGCAGTGAGTTAGGGGGCACAGATACGCAGTATTTT
CASSELGGTDTQYF
>-|-|TRBV28|15|TRBJ1-2
TGTGCCAGCAGTTCGCCTTCCTTCCTCAGGGTGGGCTACACCTTC
CASSSPSFLRVGYTF
>TRBD1|-|TRBV9|15|TRBJ2-1
TGTGCCAGCAGCTACCGGGACAGGGGGCGCGTTGAGCAGTTCTTC
CASSYRDRGRVEQFF
>-|-|TRBV28|14|TRBJ1-2
TGTGCCAGCAGTTCACCAGACCGAGTCTATGGCTACACCTTC
CASSSPDRVYGYTF
>-|once|TRBV28|15|TRBJ1-5
TGTGCCAGCAGTTTGGGAGGCAGGGATGGTCAGCCCCAGCATTTT
CASSLGGRDGQPQHF
>-|-|TRBV9|18|TRBJ2-3
TGTGCCAGCAGCGCCCCCCTGGCGGTGGGCCCGCCCGGCGATACGCAGTATTTT
CASSAPLAVGPPGDTQYF
>-|once|TRBV27|10|TRBJ2-7
TGTGCCAGCCTCCCAGGCGAGCAGTACTTC
CASLPGEQYF
>-|few|TRBV4-2|14|TRBJ2-7
TGTGCCAGCAGCCAGATGACTGGAACCTACGAGCAGTACTTC
CASSQMTGTYEQYF
>TRBD1|-|TRBV29-1|15|TRBJ1-2
TGCAGCGTTCCGGGACAGGGCGTGGCAGGCTATGGCTACACCTTC
CSVPGQGVAGYGYTF
>-|few|TRBV5-1|15|TRBJ2-5
TGCGCCAGCAGCTTGGTGGCCGAGAACCAAGAGACCCAGTACTTC
CASSLVAENQETQYF
>TRBD2|-|TRBV5-4|15|TRBJ2-3
TGTGCCAGCAGCTCACTAGCGGCCAGCACAGATACGCAGTATTTT
CASSSLAASTDTQYF
>-|medium-sized|TRBV21-1|16|TRBJ2-5
TGTGCCAGCAGCATTTTAGCGGGGGGGCTGGTGGAGACCCAGTACTTC
CASSILAGGLVETQYF
>-|-|TRBV5-4|13|TRBJ2-5
TGTGCCAGCAGCCAGTTAACACAAGAGACCCAGTACTTC
CASSQLTQETQYF